This TCR beta chain was obtained from a study of radiation and T cells in renal cell carcinoma (TCRdb year 2020). For the wider study: Samples were obtained from a clinical trial, in which 15 Gy stereotactic body radiation therapy was delivered to primary renal cell carcinomas and nephrectomy was performed 4 weeks later. In total, roughly 51 samples underwent TCR beta sequencing: some 25 tumors plus 27 peripheral blood samples. In the roughly 54 samples combined, 4 million to 5 million unique CDR3 nucleotide sequences were found, encoding 2,658,974 unique CDR3 amino acid sequences. Results the study describes overall, beyond this receptor: Because pretreatment tumor biopsies were not available, the baseline intratumoral presence of clonotypes could not be determined. Blood repertoire dynamics were not followed beyond 4 weeks after treatment. Because the trial had a single-armed design, the trial could not examine how radiation dose or scheduling affected the TCR repertoire. In blood, the top tumor clonotypes increased from baseline to 2 weeks after radiation and then shrank by 4 weeks, which suggests a temporary expansion of tumor-resident clones.

About this clone itself: Its antigen remains unidentified. There are no base qualities to consult, and no much larger clone falls within one base.

The CDR3 has 15 amino acids, counting the end cysteine and phenylalanine. Of all the DNA, just the CDR3 is kept, 45 bases in frame from base 1. The germline V gene (reference sequence) supplies CDR1 LNHDA and CDR2 SQIVND. Germline trimming amounts to 5 bases on V and 1 base on J, with 7 as the count of junction bases outside the gene matches. The immunoSEQ kit was used, according to the manufacturer's recommendations, to generate TCR beta libraries from genomic DNA. Library preparation used a first multiplex PCR with proprietary primers, then a second PCR adding unique barcodes, with bead cleanups after each round. Each sample batch included a kit-provided positive control reaction and a negative control reaction. The final libraries were assessed on an Agilent 4200 TapeStation D1000 ScreenTape, pooled by volume, and quantified by qPCR. An Illumina NextSeq500 fitted with a MidOutput 150-cycle cartridge performed the sequencing, running 156 Read1 cycles and 15 Index1 cycles with the kit's custom primers. The pooled library was loaded at about 1 pM with roughly 19% PhiX control spiked in. The source study handled its data this way. Vendor-processed data were analyzed in R, and a clonotype was defined as all T cells sharing the same CDR3 nucleotide sequence. For clone abundance analyses, frequencies were normalized to the 10,000 most abundant clones in each sample. Public T cell clones, which averaged fewer than five per sample, were removed prior to analysis. Tumor-enriched clonotypes and baseline blood-enriched clonotypes were defined as those with an abundance difference of at least 32-fold between compartments. A beta-binomial differential abundance model was used to identify clonotypes that expanded or contracted between blood time points. The Baroni-Urbani and Buser coefficient was used to measure tumor-blood repertoire similarity, and groups were compared with two-tailed Wilcoxon tests in R. Held by TCRdb, this immuneACCESS table contains in-frame sequences only and omits some clones. Under half of the omission traces to an unresolved V gene where checked; the cause of the rest is unknown. V and J calls and clone size follow that table, whereas D and trimming were derived from the DNA. The sample data list about 130,000 clones, and 81% of these were observed just once. Clones ranked in the top ten supply 5% to 6.5% of the sample.

In the paper's terms, the time point label means: blood 2 weeks post-SBRT. Sample treatment or condition, as interpreted from the label and publication: 15 Gy SBRT to primary tumor, nephrectomy 4 weeks later. To follow tumor-enriched clonotypes, serial peripheral blood was collected from radiation-treated patients at baseline and at 2 weeks and 4 weeks after SBRT. Renal cell carcinoma with clear cell pathology was present in all patients. Genomic DNA for TCR sequencing was prepared using the QIAamp DNA Blood Mini Kit (Qiagen). The analyses included just those samples that passed every quality control check.

The chain is made from TRBV19 and TRBJ1-1; TRBD1 matches 7 bases in the middle. The sequence came from a man aged 45-65 years with renal cell carcinoma. This specimen was blood, taken from a patient whose treatment included radiotherapy and nephrectomy. The CDR3 region has the sequence CASSSRTGANTEAFF. At the DNA level, the sequence is TGTGCCAGTAGTTCAAGGACAGGAGCGAACACTGAAGCTTTCTTT. The variable domain in full, with residues beyond the CDR3 obtained from the reference TRBV19 and TRBJ1-1 genes, is DGGITQSPKYLFRKEGQNVTLSCEQNLNHDAMYWYRQDPGQGLRLIYYSQIVNDFQKGDIAEGYSVSREKKESFPLTVTSAQKNPTAFYLCASSSRTGANTEAFFGQGTRLTVV.